This T cell receptor (beta chain) was retrieved from a study of T cell responses to AZD1222 COVID-19 vaccine. Per germline, CDR1 MNHEY and CDR2 SMNVEV (reference sequence). The length of the CDR3 is 16 residues. V lost 2 bases and J lost 5, with 18 bases in between. Clones were sequenced by immunoSEQ multiplex PCR, and TCRdb holds only the in-frame ones, with some missing. The sample shows 60,000 to 95,000 clones, more than 75% of them seen only once. The chain employs TRBV27 and TRBJ2-5; maybe TRBD2 (6 bases). The specimen was peripheral blood, collected 28 days after the second AZD1222 dose. This TCR was recovered from an adult who received the AZD1222 COVID-19 vaccine. As DNA, the CDR3 is TGTGCCAGCAGTTTAAAATGGGGAGGTGGCCGTGAGACCCAGTACTTC. It yields the protein CASSLKWGGGRETQYF.